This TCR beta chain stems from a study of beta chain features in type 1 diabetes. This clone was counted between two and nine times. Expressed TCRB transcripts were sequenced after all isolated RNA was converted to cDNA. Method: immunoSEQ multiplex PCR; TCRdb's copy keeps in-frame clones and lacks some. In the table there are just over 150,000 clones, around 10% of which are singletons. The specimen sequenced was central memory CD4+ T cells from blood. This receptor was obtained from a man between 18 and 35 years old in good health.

The CDR3, as DNA: TGTGCCAGTAGCCCAGGCTCATACGTCGGCTTCAACACTGAAGCTTTCTTT. It codes for CASSPGSYVGFNTEAFF. The rearrangement links TRBV19 to TRBJ1-1; D unclear. Trimming removed 6 bases from V and 2 bases from J, with 22 bases in between. Germline values: CDR1 LNHDA, CDR2 SQIVND (reference sequence). The CDR3 spans 17 residues. The full variable domain, completed using reference TRBV19 and TRBJ1-1, is DGGITQSPKYLFRKEGQNVTLSCEQNLNHDAMYWYRQDPGQGLRLIYYSQIVNDFQKGDIAEGYSVSREKKESFPLTVTSAQKNPTAFYLCASSPGSYVGFNTEAFFGQGTRLTVV.